The sequence of this T cell receptor beta chain was determined in a study of graft-versus-host responses after intestinal transplantation. Study-wide background: After anti-thymocyte globulin induction, recipients took tacrolimus and steroids for around 3 years.

Study results and limitations: There was an association between peak levels of circulating GvH clones and early post-transplant HvG declines. Detection of GvH clones occurred in recipient marrow, and some had their first appearance in ileum or blood.

For this clone: Its matching antigen is unknown.

The germline V gene encodes CDR1 SGHRS and CDR2 YFSETQ. The length of the CDR3 is 15 residues. V lost 3 bases, J lost 1 base, and 11 bases lay in between. This table comes from immunoSEQ multiplex PCR, and its TCRdb copy is limited to in-frame clones, with some not included. This table has 90,000 to 150,000 clones, just under 95% appearing once. V and J are TRBV5-1 and TRBJ1-5; D is unclear. This clonotype was sampled from a human donor who received an intestinal transplant. Specimen: unstimulated CD4+ T cells sorted from spleen or lymph node cells, collected before intestinal transplant. CDR3 coding DNA: TGCGCCAGCAGCTCGGACGGGTTAAGCAATCAGCCCCAGCATTTT. Residues: CASSSDGLSNQPQHF.